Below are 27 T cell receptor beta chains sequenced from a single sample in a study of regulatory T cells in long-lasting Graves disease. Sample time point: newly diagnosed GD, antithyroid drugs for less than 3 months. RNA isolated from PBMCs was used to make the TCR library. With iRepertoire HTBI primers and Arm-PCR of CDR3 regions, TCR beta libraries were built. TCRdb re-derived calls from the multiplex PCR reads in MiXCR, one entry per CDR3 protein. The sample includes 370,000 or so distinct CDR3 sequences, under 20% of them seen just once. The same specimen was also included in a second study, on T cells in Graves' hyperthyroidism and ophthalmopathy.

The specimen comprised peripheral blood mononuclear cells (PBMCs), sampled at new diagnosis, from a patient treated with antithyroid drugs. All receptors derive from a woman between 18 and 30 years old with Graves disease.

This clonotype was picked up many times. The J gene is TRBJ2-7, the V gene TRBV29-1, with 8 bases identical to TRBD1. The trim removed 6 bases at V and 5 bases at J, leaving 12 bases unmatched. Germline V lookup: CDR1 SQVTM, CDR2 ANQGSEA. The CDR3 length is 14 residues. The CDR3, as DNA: TGCAGCGTGGTCCGGGGGACAGGCCACAACGAGCAGTACTTC. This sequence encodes CSVVRGTGHNEQYF.

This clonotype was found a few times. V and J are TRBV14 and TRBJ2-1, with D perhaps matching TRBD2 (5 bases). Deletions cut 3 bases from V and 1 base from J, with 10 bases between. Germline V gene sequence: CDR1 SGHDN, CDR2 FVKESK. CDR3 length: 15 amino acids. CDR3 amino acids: CASSHLGGSYNEQFF. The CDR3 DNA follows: TGTGCCAGCAGCCACCTCGGCGGGTCCTACAATGAGCAGTTCTTC.

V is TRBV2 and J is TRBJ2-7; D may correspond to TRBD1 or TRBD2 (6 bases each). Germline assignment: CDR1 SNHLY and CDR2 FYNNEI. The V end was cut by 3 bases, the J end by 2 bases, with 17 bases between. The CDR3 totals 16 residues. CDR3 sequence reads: CASSDDLGGRAYEQYF. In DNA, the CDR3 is TGTGCCAGCAGTGACGACCTAGGGGGGCGCGCCTACGAGCAGTACTTC.

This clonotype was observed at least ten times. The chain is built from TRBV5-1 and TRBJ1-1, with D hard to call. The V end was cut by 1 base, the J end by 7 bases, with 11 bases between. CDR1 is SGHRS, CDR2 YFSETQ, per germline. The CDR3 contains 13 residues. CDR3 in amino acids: CASSLSPLDEAFF. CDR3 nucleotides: TGCGCCAGCAGCTTGTCACCATTAGATGAAGCTTTCTTT.

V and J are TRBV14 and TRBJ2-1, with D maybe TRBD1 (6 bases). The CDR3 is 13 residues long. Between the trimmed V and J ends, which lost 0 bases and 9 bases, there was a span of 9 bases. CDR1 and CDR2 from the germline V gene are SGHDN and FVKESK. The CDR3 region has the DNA TGTGCCAGCAGCCAAGATCTACAGGGTGAGCAGTTCTTC. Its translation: CASSQDLQGEQFF.

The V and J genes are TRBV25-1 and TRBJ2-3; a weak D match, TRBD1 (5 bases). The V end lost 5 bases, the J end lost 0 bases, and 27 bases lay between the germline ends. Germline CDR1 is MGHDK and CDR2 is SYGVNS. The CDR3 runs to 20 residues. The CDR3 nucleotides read TGTGCCAGCAGTTGGGGCTGTACGGGCCCTAGGCAAACTAGCACAGATACGCAGTATTTT. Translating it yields CASSWGCTGPRQTSTDTQYF.

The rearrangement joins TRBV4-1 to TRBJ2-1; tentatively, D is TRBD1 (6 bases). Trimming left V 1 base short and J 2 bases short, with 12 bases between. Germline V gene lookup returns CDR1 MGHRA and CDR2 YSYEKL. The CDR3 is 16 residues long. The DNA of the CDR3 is TGCGCCAGCAGCCAAGGAGACAGGCCCCCCTACAATGAGCAGTTCTTC. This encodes CASSQGDRPPYNEQFF.

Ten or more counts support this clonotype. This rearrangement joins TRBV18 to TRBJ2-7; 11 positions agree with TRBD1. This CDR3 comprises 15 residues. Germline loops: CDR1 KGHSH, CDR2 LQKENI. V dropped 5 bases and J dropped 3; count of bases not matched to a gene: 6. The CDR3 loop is CASSSGQGGNYEQYF. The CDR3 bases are TGTGCCAGCTCATCGGGACAGGGGGGAAACTACGAGCAGTACTTC.

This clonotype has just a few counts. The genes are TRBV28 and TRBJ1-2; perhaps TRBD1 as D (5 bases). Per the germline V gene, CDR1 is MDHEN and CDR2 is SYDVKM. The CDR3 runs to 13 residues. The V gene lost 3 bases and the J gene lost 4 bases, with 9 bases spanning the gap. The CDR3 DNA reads TGTGCCAGCAGTTTCCAGGGTAGCTATGGCTACACCTTC. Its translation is CASSFQGSYGYTF.

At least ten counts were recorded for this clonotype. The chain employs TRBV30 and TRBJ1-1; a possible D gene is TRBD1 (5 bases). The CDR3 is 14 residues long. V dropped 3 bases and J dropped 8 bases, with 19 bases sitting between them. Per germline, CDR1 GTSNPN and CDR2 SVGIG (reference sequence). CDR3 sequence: CAWSPALGTREAFF. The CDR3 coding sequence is TGTGCCTGGAGCCCGGCCCTCGGGACTCGGGAAGCTTTCTTT.

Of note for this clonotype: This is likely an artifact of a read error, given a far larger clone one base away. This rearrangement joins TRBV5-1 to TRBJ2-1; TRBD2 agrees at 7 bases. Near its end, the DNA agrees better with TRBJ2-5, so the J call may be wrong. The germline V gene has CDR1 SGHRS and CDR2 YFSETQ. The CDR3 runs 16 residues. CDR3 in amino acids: CANSWTSRGAQETQYF. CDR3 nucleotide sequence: TGCGCCAACAGCTGGACTAGTAGAGGGGCCCAAGAGACCCAGTACTTC.

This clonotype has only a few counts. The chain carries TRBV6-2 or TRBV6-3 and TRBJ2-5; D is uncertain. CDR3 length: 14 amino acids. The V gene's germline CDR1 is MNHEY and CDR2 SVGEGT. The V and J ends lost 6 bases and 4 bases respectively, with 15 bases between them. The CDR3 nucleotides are TGTGCCAGCAGCCTGGCCCGAACCACAGAGACCCAGTACTTC. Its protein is CASSLARTTETQYF.

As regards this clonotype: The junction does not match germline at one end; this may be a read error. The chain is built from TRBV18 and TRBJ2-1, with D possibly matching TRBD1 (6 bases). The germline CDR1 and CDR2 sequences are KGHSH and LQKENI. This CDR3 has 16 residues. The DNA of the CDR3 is TGTGCCAGCTCACCCTCCCAGAAGCAGGGGACCAATGGGCAGTTCTTC. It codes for CASSPSQKQGTNGQFF.

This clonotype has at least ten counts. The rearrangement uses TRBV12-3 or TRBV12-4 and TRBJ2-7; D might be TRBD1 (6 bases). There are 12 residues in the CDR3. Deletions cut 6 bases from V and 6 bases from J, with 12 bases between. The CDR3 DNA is TGTGCCAGCAGCTCAGGGGCCGCCGAGCAGTACTTC. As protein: CASSSGAAEQYF.

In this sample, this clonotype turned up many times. CDR3 region: CASSFRGTADTQYF. In nucleotides, the CDR3 is TGTGCCAGCAGCTTCAGAGGGACTGCAGATACGCAGTATTTT. The chain links TRBV11-3 to TRBJ2-3; D might be TRBD2 (6 bases). From germline, CDR1 is SGHNT and CDR2 YENEEA. Trimming cost V 3 bases and J 4 bases, with 11 bases left between them. The CDR3 consists of 14 residues.

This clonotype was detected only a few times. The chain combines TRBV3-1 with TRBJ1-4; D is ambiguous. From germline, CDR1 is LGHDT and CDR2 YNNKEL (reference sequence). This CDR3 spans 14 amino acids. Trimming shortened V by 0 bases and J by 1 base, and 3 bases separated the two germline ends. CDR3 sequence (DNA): TGTGCCAGCAGCCAAGATCTAACTAATGAAAAACTGTTTTTT. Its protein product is CASSQDLTNEKLFF.

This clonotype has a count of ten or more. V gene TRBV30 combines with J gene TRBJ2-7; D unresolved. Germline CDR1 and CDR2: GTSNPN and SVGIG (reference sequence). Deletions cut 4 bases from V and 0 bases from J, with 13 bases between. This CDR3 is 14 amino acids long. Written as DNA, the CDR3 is TGTGCCTGGAATCGCGGCAGTACCTCCTACGAGCAGTACTTC. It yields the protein CAWNRGSTSYEQYF.

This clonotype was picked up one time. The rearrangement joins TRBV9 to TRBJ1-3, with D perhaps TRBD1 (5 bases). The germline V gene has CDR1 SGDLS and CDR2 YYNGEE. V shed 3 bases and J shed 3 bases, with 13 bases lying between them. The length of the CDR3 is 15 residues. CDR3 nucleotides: TGTGCCAGCAGCGCGGTGGGGGGGTATGGAAACACCATATATTTT. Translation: CASSAVGGYGNTIYF.

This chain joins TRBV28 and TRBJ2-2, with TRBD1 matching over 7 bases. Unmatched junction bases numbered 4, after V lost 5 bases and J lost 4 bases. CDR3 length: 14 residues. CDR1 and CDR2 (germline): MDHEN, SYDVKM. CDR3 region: CASSVRQGTGELFF. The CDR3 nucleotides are TGTGCCAGCAGTGTCCGACAGGGCACCGGGGAGCTGTTTTTT.

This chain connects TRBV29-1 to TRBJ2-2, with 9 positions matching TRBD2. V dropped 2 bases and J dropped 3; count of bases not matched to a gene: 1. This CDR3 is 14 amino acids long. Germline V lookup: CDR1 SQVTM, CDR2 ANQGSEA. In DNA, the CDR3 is TGCAGCGTTGAACTAGCGGGACACACCGGGGAGCTGTTTTTT. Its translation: CSVELAGHTGELFF.

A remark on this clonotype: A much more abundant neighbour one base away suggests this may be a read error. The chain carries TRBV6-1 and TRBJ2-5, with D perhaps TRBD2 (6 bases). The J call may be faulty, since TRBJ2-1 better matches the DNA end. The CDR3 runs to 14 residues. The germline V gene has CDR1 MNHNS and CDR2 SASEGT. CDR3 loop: CASRARDFGLEQFF. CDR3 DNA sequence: TGTGCCAGCAGGGCGCGGGACTTCGGGCTCGAGCAGTTCTTC.

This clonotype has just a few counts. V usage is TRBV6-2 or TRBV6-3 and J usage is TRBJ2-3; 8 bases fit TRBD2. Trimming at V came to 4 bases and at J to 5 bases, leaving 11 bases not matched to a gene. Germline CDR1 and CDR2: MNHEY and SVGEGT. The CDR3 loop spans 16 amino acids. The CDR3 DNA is TGTGCCAGCAGTTTAAGCAACGGGAGGGCCGGAGATACGCAGTATTTT. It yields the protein CASSLSNGRAGDTQYF.

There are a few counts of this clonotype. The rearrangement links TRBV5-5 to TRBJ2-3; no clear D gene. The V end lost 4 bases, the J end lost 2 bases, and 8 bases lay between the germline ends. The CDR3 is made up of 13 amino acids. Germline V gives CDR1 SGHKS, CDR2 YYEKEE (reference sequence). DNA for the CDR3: TGTGCCAGCAGCACAGAATTCACAGATACGCAGTATTTT. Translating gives CASSTEFTDTQYF.

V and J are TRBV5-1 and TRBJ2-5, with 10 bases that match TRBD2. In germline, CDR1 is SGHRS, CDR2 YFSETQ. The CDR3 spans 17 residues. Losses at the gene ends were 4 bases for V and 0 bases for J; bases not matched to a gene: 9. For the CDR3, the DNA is TGCGCCAGCAGCCCGTGGCCTAGCGGGGGCAACCAAGAGACCCAGTACTTC. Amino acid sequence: CASSPWPSGGNQETQYF.

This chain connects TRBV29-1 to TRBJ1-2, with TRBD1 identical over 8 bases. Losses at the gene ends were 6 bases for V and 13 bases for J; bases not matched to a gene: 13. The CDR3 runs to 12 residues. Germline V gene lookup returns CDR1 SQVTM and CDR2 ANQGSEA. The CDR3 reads CSVPSGQGLGTF. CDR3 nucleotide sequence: TGCAGCGTCCCGTCTGGACAGGGCTTGGGCACCTTC.

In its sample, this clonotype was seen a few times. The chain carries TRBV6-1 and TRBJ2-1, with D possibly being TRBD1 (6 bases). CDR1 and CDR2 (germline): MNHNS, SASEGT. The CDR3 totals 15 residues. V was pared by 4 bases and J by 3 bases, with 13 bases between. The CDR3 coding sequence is TGTGCCAGCAGTGTTGGGGACACCGACTACAATGAGCAGTTCTTC. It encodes CASSVGDTDYNEQFF.

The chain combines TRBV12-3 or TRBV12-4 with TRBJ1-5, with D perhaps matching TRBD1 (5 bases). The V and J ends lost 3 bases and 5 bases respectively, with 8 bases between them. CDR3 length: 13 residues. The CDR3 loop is CASSFGADQPQHF. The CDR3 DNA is TGTGCCAGCAGTTTCGGGGCGGATCAGCCCCAGCATTTT.